This T cell receptor beta chain comes out of a study of T cells expressing NK-cell markers. Study-level background: Sorted CD3+CD56+NKG2C+, CD3+CD56+NKG2C- and CD3+CD56-NKG2C+ T cells provided the TCR beta repertoires. Study outcomes and limitations: Similarly, these clonotypes led the CD3+CD56-NKG2C+ fraction as well in several donors. In a group of about six donors, dominant NKG2C+ clonotypes represented about 1.0-8% of CD8+ T cells.

The CDR3 runs to 13 residues. CDR1 SQVTM and CDR2 ANQGSEA come from the germline V gene. Comment on this clonotype: The antigen remains unidentified.

TCRdb re-called the 5' RACE reads and catalogs CDR3 proteins one per entry, DNA excluded. Its table lists 400,000 or so distinct CDR3 sequences. The receptor comes from a woman aged 50 to 60 in good health. The rearrangement uses TRBV29-1 and TRBJ2-2. Source material: blood T cells: a sorted CD56 or NKG2C T cell subset, CD4+ or CD8+ T cells, or bulk PBMC T cells (not recorded which). The CDR3 spells CSVEENYTGELFF.